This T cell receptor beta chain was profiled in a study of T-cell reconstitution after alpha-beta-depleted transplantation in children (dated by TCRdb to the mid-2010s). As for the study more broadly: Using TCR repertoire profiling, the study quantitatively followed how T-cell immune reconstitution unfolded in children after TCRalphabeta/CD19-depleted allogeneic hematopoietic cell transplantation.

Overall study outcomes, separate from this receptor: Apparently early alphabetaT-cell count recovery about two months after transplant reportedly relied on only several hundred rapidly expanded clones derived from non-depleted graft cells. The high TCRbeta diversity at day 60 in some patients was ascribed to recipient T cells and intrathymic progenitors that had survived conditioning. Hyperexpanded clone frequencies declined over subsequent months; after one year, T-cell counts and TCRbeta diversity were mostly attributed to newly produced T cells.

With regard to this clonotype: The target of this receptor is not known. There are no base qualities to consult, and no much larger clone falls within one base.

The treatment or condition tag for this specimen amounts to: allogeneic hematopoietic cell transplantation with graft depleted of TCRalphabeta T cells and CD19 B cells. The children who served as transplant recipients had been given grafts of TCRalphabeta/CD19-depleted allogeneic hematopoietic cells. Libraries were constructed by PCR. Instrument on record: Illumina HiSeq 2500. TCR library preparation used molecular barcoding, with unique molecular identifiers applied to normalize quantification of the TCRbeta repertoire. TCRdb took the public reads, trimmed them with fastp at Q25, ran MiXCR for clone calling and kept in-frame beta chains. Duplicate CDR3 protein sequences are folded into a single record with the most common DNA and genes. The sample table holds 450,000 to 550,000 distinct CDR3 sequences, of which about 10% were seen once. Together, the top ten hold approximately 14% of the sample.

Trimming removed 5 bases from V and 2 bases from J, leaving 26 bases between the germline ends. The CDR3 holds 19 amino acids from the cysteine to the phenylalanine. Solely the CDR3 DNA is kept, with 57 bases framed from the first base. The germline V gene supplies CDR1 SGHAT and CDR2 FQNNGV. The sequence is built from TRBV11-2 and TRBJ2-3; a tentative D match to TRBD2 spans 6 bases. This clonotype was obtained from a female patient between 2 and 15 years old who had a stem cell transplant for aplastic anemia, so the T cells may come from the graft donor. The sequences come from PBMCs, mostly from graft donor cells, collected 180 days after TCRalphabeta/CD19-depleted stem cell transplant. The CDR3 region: CASSPSQRLVQPLTDTQYF. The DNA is TGTGCCAGCAGCCCCTCCCAGCGACTAGTCCAACCCCTCACAGATACGCAGTATTTT. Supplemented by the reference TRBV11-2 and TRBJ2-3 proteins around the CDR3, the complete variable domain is EAGVAQSPRYKIIEKRQSVAFWCNPISGHATLYWYQQILGQGPKLLIQFQNNGVVDDSQLPKDRFSAERLKGVDSTLKIQPAKLEDSAVYLCASSPSQRLVQPLTDTQYFGPGTRLTVL.